This T cell receptor beta chain was found in a study of control samples from healthy donors and cancer patients. Only in-frame clones appear in the TCRdb table, and some are missing; sequencing was by immunoSEQ multiplex PCR. The sample shows roughly 32,000 clones, 85% to 90% of them seen only once. Germline CDR1 SQVTM, CDR2 ANQGSEA. Trimming removed 6 bases at V and 4 bases at J, with 27 bases between. CDR3 length: 17 residues. Sequencing input: PBMCs. This receptor was identified in a woman aged 40 to 55 with lung cancer. This sequence joins TRBV29-1 and TRBJ2-5; D is ambiguous. CDR3 amino acids: CSVAPTPNLGLGETQYF. Written as DNA, the CDR3 is TGCAGCGTCGCTCCAACCCCTAATTTGGGGTTAGGAGAGACCCAGTACTTC. Filled out from reference TRBV29-1 and TRBJ2-5, the complete variable domain reads SAVISQKPSRDICQRGTSLTIQCQVDSQVTMMFWYRQQPGQSLTLIATANQGSEATYESGFVIDKFPISRPNLTFSTLTVSNMSPEDSSIYLCSVAPTPNLGLGETQYFGPGTRLLVL.